The clone carrying this T cell receptor (beta chain) has at least ten counts. Its antigen is not identified. Amplified regions were TCR beta CDR3 sequences from RNA transcripts. During a first-round RT-PCR of the TCR CDR3, the HTBI primer set was used. TCRdb reanalysed the multiplex PCR reads using MiXCR and keeps one entry per CDR3 protein. The sample shows about 530,000 distinct CDR3 sequences, about a sixth of them seen only once. The sample belongs to a study of T cells in Graves' hyperthyroidism and ophthalmopathy. Whole-study findings and limits: In simple terms, a model built on 13 V-J features told ophthalmopathy apart from stable hyperthyroidism.

CDR3 length: 14 amino acids. The V and J ends lost 5 bases and 5 bases respectively, with 15 bases between them. CDR1 is KGHDR, CDR2 SFDVKD, per germline. The receptor comes from a woman between 18 and 29 years old with Graves' ophthalmopathy. The chain employs TRBV24-1 and TRBJ2-7, with D perhaps TRBD1 (5 bases). The specimen was blood. The chain's CDR3 is CATSAHAGIDEQYF. For the CDR3, the DNA is TGTGCCACCAGTGCCCACGCAGGGATTGACGAGCAGTACTTC.